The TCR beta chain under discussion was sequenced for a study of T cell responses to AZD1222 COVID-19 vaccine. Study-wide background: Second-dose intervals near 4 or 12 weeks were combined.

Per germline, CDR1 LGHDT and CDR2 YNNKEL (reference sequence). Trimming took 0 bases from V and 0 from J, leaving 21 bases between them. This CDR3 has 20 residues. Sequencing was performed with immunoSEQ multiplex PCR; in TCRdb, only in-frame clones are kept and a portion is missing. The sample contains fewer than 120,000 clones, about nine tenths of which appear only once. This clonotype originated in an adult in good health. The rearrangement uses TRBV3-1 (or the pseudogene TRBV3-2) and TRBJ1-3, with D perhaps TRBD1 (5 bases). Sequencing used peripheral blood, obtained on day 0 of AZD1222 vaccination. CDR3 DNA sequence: TGTGCCAGCAGCCAAGAGCACCCGGGGCATCCTAGGGGCTCTGGAAACACCATATATTTT. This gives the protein CASSQEHPGHPRGSGNTIYF.